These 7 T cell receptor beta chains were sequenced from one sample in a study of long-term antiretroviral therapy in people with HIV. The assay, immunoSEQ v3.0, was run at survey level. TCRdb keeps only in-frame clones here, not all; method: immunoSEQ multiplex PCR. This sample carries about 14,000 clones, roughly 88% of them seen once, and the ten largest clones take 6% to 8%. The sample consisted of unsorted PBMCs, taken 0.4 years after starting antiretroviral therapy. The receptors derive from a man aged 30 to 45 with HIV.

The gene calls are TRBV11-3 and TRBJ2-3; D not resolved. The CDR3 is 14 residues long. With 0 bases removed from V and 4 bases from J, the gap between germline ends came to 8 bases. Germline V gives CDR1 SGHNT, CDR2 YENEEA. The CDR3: CASSLERNSDTQYF. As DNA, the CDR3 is TGTGCCAGCAGCTTAGAAAGGAATTCAGATACGCAGTATTTT.

The CDR3 DNA follows: TGTGCCAGCCGAGCTACGTGGGGCACAGATACGCAGTATTTT. Amino acids: CASRATWGTDTQYF. This chain joins TRBV6-5 and TRBJ2-3; D gene unclear. The V end was cut by 8 bases, the J end by 1 base, with 13 bases between. There are 14 residues in the CDR3. In germline, CDR1 is MNHEY, CDR2 SVGAGI.

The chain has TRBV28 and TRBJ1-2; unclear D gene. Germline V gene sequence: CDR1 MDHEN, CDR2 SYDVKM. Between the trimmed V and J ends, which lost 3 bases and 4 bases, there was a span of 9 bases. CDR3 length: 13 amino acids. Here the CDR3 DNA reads TGTGCCAGCAGTTTCGGTCAGATCTATGGCTACACCTTC. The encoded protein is CASSFGQIYGYTF.

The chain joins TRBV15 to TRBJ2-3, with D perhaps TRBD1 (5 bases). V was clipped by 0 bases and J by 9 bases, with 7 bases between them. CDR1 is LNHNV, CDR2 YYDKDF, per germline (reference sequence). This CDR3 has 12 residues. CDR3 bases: TGTGCCACCAGCAGAGATCAGGGAACGCAGTATTTT. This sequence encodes CATSRDQGTQYF.

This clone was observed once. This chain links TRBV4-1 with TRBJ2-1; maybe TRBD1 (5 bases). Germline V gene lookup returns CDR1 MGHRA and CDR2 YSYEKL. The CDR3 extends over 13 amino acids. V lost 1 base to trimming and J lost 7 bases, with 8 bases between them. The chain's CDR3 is CASSQVGENEQFF. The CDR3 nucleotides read TGCGCCAGCAGCCAAGTAGGGGAAAATGAGCAGTTCTTC.

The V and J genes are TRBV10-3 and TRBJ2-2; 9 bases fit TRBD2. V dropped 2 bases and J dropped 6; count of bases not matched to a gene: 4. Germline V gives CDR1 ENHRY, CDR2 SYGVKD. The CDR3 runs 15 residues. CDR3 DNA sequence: TGTGCCATCAGTGAGATAGCGGGAGCTGCCGGGGAGCTGTTTTTT. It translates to CAISEIAGAAGELFF.

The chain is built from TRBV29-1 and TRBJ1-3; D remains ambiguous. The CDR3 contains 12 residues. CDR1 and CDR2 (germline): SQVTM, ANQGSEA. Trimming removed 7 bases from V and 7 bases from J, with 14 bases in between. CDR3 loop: CSATAGSNTIYF. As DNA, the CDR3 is TGCAGCGCCACGGCGGGGTCTAACACCATATATTTT.